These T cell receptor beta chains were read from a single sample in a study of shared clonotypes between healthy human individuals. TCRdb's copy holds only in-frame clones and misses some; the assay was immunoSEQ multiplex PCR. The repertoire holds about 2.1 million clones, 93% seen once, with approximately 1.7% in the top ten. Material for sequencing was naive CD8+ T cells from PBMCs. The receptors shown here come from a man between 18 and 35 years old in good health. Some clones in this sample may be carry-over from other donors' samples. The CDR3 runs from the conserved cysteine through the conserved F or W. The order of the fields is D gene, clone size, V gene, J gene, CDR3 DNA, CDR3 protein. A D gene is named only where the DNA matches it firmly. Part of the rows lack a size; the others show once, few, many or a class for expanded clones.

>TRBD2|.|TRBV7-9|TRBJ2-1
TGTGCCAGCAGCTTATCGAGCGGGAGGCGCTTGTCGTTCTTC
CASSLSSGRRLSFF
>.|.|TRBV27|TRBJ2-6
TGTGCCAGCACCAACCAGGGTTTTGGGGCCAACGTCCTGACTTTC
CASTNQGFGANVLTF
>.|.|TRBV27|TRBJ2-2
TGTGCCAGCAGTCTTGACTCCTACACCGGGGAGCTGTTTTTT
CASSLDSYTGELFF
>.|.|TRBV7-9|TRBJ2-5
TGTGCCAGCAGCTTGGTACAGGGCACCCAGTACTTC
CASSLVQGTQYF
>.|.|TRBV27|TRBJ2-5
TGTGCCAGCAGTTGGACCCAGGGTGGCGAGACCCAGTACTTC
CASSWTQGGETQYF
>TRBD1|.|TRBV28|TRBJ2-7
TGTGCCAGCAGGGTGACGGACAGGGCCTACGAGCAGTACTTC
CASRVTDRAYEQYF
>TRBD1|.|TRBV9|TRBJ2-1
TGTGCCAGCTCAATCTACGGGACAGGGGGCCACAATGAGCAGTTCTTC
CASSIYGTGGHNEQFF
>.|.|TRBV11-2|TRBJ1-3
TGTGCCAGCAGCTTAGGGCCCCGACCGGCGAACACCATATATTTT
CASSLGPRPANTIYF
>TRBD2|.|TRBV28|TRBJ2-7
TGTGCCAGCAACCCTGGCGGGGGGTCCTACGAGCAGTACTTC
CASNPGGGSYEQYF
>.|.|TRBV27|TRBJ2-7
TGTGCCAGCAGTCTCGAGCGGGTGCCCACCTACGAGCAGTACTTC
CASSLERVPTYEQYF
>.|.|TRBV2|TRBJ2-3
TGTGCCAGCAGTGAAGGGCTAGCTTCTAGCACAGATACGCAGTATTTT
CASSEGLASSTDTQYF
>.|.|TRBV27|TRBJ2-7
TGTGCCAGCATGGGCCCTGTCACCTCTGGCAGGGATCCCTACGAGCAGTACTTC
CASMGPVTSGRDPYEQYF
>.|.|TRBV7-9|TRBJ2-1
TGTGCCAGCAGCTTAGGGTACGGCCCCTCCTACAATGAGCAGTTCTTC
CASSLGYGPSYNEQFF
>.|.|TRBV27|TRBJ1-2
TGTGCCAGCAGTTTTAGTCCAGGGTTGATCTATGGCTACACCTTC
CASSFSPGLIYGYTF
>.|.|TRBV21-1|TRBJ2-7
TGTGCCAGCAGCTCAACCGGGACTAGCTCCTACGAGCAGTACTTC
CASSSTGTSSYEQYF
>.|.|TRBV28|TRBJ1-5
TGTGCCAGCAGTTTATTATATCGAGGGGAACAGCCCCAGCATTTT
CASSLLYRGEQPQHF
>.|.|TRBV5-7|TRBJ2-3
TGTGCCAGCAGCTCCCCAGTACCCTCCCGCACAGATACGCAGTATTTT
CASSSPVPSRTDTQYF
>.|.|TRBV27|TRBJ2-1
TGTGCCAGCAGTCCAACTAGGGAAGGACGGGGTAGGCAGTTCTTC
CASSPTREGRGRQFF
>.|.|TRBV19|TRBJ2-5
TGTGCCAGTAGGGGTGCGCTACAAGAGACCCAGTACTTC
CASRGALQETQYF
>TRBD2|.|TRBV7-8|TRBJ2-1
TGTGCCAGCAGCCCCCTTGGCGGGAGGACTTACAATGAGCAGTTCTTC
CASSPLGGRTYNEQFF
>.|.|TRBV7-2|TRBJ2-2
TGTGCCAGCAGCTTAGTGTTAGGAAAGGAGCTGTTTTTT
CASSLVLGKELFF
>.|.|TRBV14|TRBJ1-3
TGTGCCAGCAGCCAAGTTACGGACCCGGGAAACACCATATATTTT
CASSQVTDPGNTIYF
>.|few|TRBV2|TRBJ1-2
TGTGCCAGCAATGGGGGCTATGGCTACACCTTC
CASNGGYGYTF
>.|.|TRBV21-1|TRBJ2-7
TGTGCCAGCAGCCTAGGGGGTGGGACTTCCTACGAGCAGTACTTC
CASSLGGGTSYEQYF
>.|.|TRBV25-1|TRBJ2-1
TGTGCCAGCAGTGAAGGACCCGGGCGGCCGAATGAGCAGTTCTTC
CASSEGPGRPNEQFF
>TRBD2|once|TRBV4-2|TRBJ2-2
TGTGCCAGCAGCCCCGGGACTAGCGGGAGGAACACCGGGGAGCTGTTTTTT
CASSPGTSGRNTGELFF
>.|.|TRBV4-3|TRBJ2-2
TGCGCCAGCAGCCAAGATAGGGCCAGGGGTGGGAGTCCCGGGGAGCTGTTTTTT
CASSQDRARGGSPGELFF